Included here is one T cell receptor (beta chain) sequence, with context. This record belongs to a study of blood T cell repertoires in COVID-19. The wider study: The United States, Italy and Spain provided the acute and convalescent COVID-19 samples. T cells, B-cell-depleted T cells, or PBMCs supplied cDNA or gDNA.

Study processing details: For nucleated cells, counts were estimated from reference gene primer amplification. Using immunoSEQ multiplex PCR, the repertoire was profiled, and TCRdb retains in-frame clones only, with some absent. The V and J calls and clone size were taken over from that table, and D and trimming were inferred from the DNA. The sample lists about 140,000 clones; roughly 80% were seen once. The germline V gene encodes CDR1 MNHEY and CDR2 SVGAGI. With 5 bases removed from V and 0 bases from J, the gap between germline ends came to 11 bases. This CDR3 comprises 15 residues. Source material: peripheral blood. This clonotype was obtained from an elderly woman in a cohort sampled during active or convalescent COVID-19. The rearrangement links TRBV6-5 to TRBJ1-5; D is unresolved. The CDR3, as DNA: TGTGCCAGCAGTATACAGTCAACTAGCAATCAGCCCCAGCATTTT. It is translated as CASSIQSTSNQPQHF.